These 18 T cell receptor beta chains were sequenced from one sample in a study of blood T cell repertoires in COVID-19. Data came from immunoSEQ multiplex PCR; TCRdb stores just in-frame clones and leaves some out. Found here are over 200,000 clones, 85% to 90% of them singletons; the top ten hold 3% to 3.5%. The specimen sequenced was PBMCs or T cells enriched from blood (not recorded which). Receptors were obtained from a woman aged 50 to 65 in a cohort exposed to, infected with or recovered from COVID-19 (not recorded which).

This chain connects TRBV29-1 to TRBJ1-2; the D gene is possibly TRBD1 (5 bases). The CDR3 runs 14 residues. The germline V gene encodes CDR1 SQVTM and CDR2 ANQGSEA. Trimming stripped 0 bases from V and 4 bases from J, with 12 bases between. The CDR3 protein is CSVEDWQGGYGYTF. The CDR3 nucleotides read TGCAGCGTTGAAGATTGGCAGGGAGGCTATGGCTACACCTTC.

The chain is built from TRBV5-4 and TRBJ1-1, with no clear D. CDR1 is SGHNT, CDR2 YYREEE, per germline (reference sequence). This CDR3 region has 15 residues. Trimming took off 0 bases at V and 5 bases at J, with 14 bases between the two ends. CDR3 in amino acids: CASSLALLPRTEAFF. As DNA, the CDR3 is TGTGCCAGCAGCTTGGCCTTGCTTCCCCGGACTGAAGCTTTCTTT.

The chain couples TRBV5-4 to TRBJ1-3, with D tentatively TRBD1 (6 bases). This CDR3 region has 15 residues. Trimming took 1 base from V and 3 from J, leaving 11 bases between them. Looked up from germline, CDR1 is SGHNT and CDR2 is YYREEE (reference sequence). CDR3 amino acids: CASSLSLGGGNTIYF. CDR3 sequence (DNA): TGTGCCAGCAGCTTGTCTTTAGGGGGTGGAAACACCATATATTTT. The whole variable domain, filled in from reference TRBV5-4 and TRBJ1-3, reads ETGVTQSPTHLIKTRGQQVTLRCSSQSGHNTVSWYQQALGQGPQFIFQYYREEENGRGNFPPRFSGLQFPNYSSELNVNALELDDSALYLCASSLSLGGGNTIYFGEGSWLTVV.

The chain uses TRBV6-2 or TRBV6-3 and TRBJ2-7; D ambiguous. Germline CDR1 and CDR2: MNHEY and SVGEGT. Trimming took off 2 bases at V and 3 bases at J, with 8 bases between the two ends. CDR3 size: 13 residues. CDR3 in amino acids: CASSYSWSYEQYF. DNA for the CDR3: TGTGCCAGCAGTTACAGTTGGAGCTACGAGCAGTACTTC.

CDR3 coding DNA: TGCGCCAGCAGCCTCAGCGGGGGGGCGAACACTGAAGCTTTCTTT. Translation: CASSLSGGANTEAFF. The chain is built from TRBV4-1 and TRBJ1-1, with D possibly TRBD1 on 6 matching bases. The V gene's germline CDR1 is MGHRA and CDR2 YSYEKL. Trimming left V 4 bases short and J 1 base short, with 13 bases between. The CDR3 consists of 15 residues.

This chain uses TRBV12-3 or TRBV12-4 with TRBJ2-1, with D uncertain. This CDR3 has 12 amino acids. V was shortened by 7 bases and J by 0 bases, with 4 bases between the two germline ends. In nucleotides, the CDR3 is TGTGCCAGCACAAACTCCTACAATGAGCAGTTCTTC. Its translation is CASTNSYNEQFF.

The chain uses TRBV11-3 and TRBJ1-1; D not resolved. CDR1 and CDR2 from the germline V gene are SGHNT and YENEEA. This CDR3 comprises 13 residues. V shed 4 bases and J shed 4 bases, with 10 bases lying between them. CDR3 in DNA: TGTGCCAGCAGCTCCTACTCTGGCACTGAAGCTTTCTTT. It yields the protein CASSSYSGTEAFF.

The CDR3 region has the DNA TGTGCCAGCAGTTTATCGGGGGGCACCGGGGAGCTGTTTTTT. Residues: CASSLSGGTGELFF. This rearrangement joins TRBV27 to TRBJ2-2; weak D call: TRBD2 (6 bases). This CDR3 has 14 residues. Looked up from germline, CDR1 is MNHEY and CDR2 is SMNVEV (reference sequence). V lost 0 bases, J lost 4 bases, and 6 bases lay in between.

V usage is TRBV11-1 and J usage is TRBJ2-1, with 7 positions matching TRBD1. Per germline, CDR1 SGHAT and CDR2 FQDESV (reference sequence). V was clipped by 4 bases and J by 5 bases; unmatched bases: 11. The length of the CDR3 is 16 residues. This chain's CDR3 is CASSSLDRVPDNEQFF. The CDR3 nucleotides read TGTGCCAGCAGCTCCCTCGACAGGGTCCCGGACAATGAGCAGTTCTTC.

J is TRBJ2-7 and V is TRBV5-6; 11 nucleotides align to TRBD1. After removal of 4 bases from V and 0 bases from J, the junction contained 12 bases not matched to a gene. The CDR3 runs 18 residues. CDR1 is SGHDT and CDR2 is YYEEEE in the germline V gene. CDR3 DNA sequence: TGTGCCAGCAGCGCCCGGACAGGGGGCCCCTTCAACTCCTACGAGCAGTACTTC. Protein sequence: CASSARTGGPFNSYEQYF.

The chain joins TRBV5-5 to TRBJ1-4; the D is unclear. The germline CDR1 and CDR2 sequences are SGHKS and YYEKEE (reference sequence). The CDR3 is 16 residues long. V shed 4 bases and J shed 1 base, with 14 bases lying between them. The CDR3 loop is CASSLRSTVTNEKLFF. Written as DNA, the CDR3 is TGTGCCAGCAGCCTCAGGTCGACCGTAACTAATGAAAAACTGTTTTTT.

The chain couples TRBV29-1 to TRBJ2-3; D remains unclear. Trimming removed 7 bases from V and 1 base from J, with 6 bases in between. CDR1 SQVTM and CDR2 ANQGSEA come from the germline V gene. The CDR3 sequence is 11 residues long. The CDR3 sequence: CSGLRTDTQYF. The CDR3 bases are TGCAGCGGACTTCGCACAGATACGCAGTATTTT.

This chain joins TRBV28 and TRBJ1-5; 8 nucleotides line up with TRBD1. Looked up from germline, CDR1 is MDHEN and CDR2 is SYDVKM. V lost 9 bases to trimming and J lost 6 bases; unmatched junction nucleotides: 7. The CDR3 spans 13 residues. The CDR3 bases are TGTGCCAGTTCCAGGGGGCGCCTTCAGCCCCAGCATTTT. It translates to CASSRGRLQPQHF.

The J gene is TRBJ2-7, the V gene TRBV5-4; D remains ambiguous. Germline V gene data show CDR1 as SGHNT and CDR2 as YYREEE (reference sequence). CDR3 size: 14 residues. The V end was cut by 2 bases, the J end by 8 bases, with 17 bases between. In nucleotides, the CDR3 is TGTGCCAGCAGCTTTAATTCCGAGCCCTTCCAGCAGTACTTC. Amino acids: CASSFNSEPFQQYF.

V usage is TRBV5-8 and J usage is TRBJ1-3; TRBD1 agrees at 9 bases. The CDR3 runs 17 residues. Trimming cost V 1 base and J 1 base; bases outside gene matches: 6. Germline V CDR1 and CDR2: SGHTS, YDEGEE. CDR3 DNA sequence: TGTGCCAGCAGCTTGTTCCCCGGGACAGGGTCTGGAAACACCATATATTTT. This codes for CASSLFPGTGSGNTIYF.

CDR3 loop: CASSSKDRNNSPLHF. In DNA form, the CDR3 reads TGTGCCAGCAGTTCCAAGGACAGAAATAATTCACCCCTCCACTTT. This chain connects TRBV6-5 to TRBJ1-6; TRBD1 might be the D (6 bases). V gave up 4 bases and J gave up 5 bases, with 12 bases separating them. The CDR3 runs 15 residues. Germline V gene sequence: CDR1 MNHEY, CDR2 SVGAGI.

This chain connects TRBV4-3 to TRBJ1-5, with 9 bases identical to TRBD1. The CDR3 spans 15 residues. Germline CDR1 is LGHNA and CDR2 is YSLEER. With 3 bases clipped from V and 3 bases from J, the junction kept 3 bases outside the gene matches. CDR3 protein: CASSQDRGLNQPQHF. The CDR3 nucleotides read TGCGCCAGCAGCCAGGACAGGGGACTCAATCAGCCCCAGCATTTT.

V is TRBV6-5 and J is TRBJ2-5; weak D call: TRBD2 (5 bases). The CDR3 is 12 residues long. CDR1 and CDR2 from the germline V gene are MNHEY and SVGAGI. Trimming pared 7 bases from V and 7 bases from J, leaving 13 bases between. The CDR3 nucleotides read TGTGCCAGCATGACTACCGGCCGGACCCAGTACTTC. This encodes CASMTTGRTQYF.